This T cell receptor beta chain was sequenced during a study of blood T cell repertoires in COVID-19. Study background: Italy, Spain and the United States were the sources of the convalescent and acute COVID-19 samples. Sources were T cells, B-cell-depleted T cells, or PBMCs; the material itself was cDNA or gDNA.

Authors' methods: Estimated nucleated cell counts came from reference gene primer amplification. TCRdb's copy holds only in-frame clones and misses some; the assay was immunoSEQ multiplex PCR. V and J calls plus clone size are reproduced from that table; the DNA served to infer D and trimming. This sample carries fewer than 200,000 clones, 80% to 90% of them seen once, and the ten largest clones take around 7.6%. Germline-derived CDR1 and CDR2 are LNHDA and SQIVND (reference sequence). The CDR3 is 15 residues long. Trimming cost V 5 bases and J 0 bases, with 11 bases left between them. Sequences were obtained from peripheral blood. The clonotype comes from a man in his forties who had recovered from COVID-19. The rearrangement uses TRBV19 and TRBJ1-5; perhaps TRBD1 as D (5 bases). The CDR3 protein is CASSPPGGSNQPQHF. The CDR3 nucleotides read TGTGCCAGTAGTCCACCCGGGGGTAGCAATCAGCCCCAGCATTTT.